The subject of this entry is one TCR beta chain. CDR1 is SGHTA, CDR2 FQGTGA, per germline. Losses at the gene ends were 5 bases for V and 7 bases for J; bases not matched to a gene: 8. CDR3 size: 15 residues. Sequenced by immunoSEQ multiplex PCR; TCRdb stores in-frame clones only, minus some. The table records 15,000 or so clones, 65% to 70% of them present only once. This entry belongs to a study of cytotoxic CD8 clonotypes in ibrutinib-treated CLL. This sequence joins TRBV7-3 and TRBJ1-6; 7 nucleotides agree with TRBD1. The sample was PBMCs, taken before ibrutinib treatment. This TCR derives from a human donor with chronic lymphocytic leukemia. CDR3 DNA sequence: TGTGCCAGCAGCGAAACCGACAGGGAAAATTCACCCCTCCACTTT. Protein: CASSETDRENSPLHF.